The next 31 T cell receptor beta chains were all read from a single sample in a study of blood T cell repertoires in COVID-19. Produced via immunoSEQ multiplex PCR; TCRdb's table is partial and in-frame only. The profile shows about 90,000 clones, approximately 92% of them singletons. Sequencing input: peripheral blood. The receptors shown here come from a woman aged 55-75 years with active COVID-19.

V is TRBV6-5 and J is TRBJ2-5, with 7 bases identical to TRBD1. Germline CDR1 and CDR2: MNHEY and SVGAGI. The CDR3 is made up of 15 amino acids. The ends lost 3 bases at V and 2 bases at J; junction bases unmatched: 6. The CDR3 DNA reads as TGTGCCAGCAGTTATATCTCAGGGGGTCAAGAGACCCAGTACTTC. Translating it yields CASSYISGGQETQYF.

This chain links TRBV7-9 with TRBJ2-2; 7 bases agree with TRBD1. This CDR3 has 15 residues. V lost 7 bases, J lost 3 bases, and 8 bases stayed unmatched. Germline V gene data show CDR1 as SEHNR and CDR2 as FQNEAQ (reference sequence). Written as DNA, the CDR3 is TGTGCCAGCACCACCGGCAGGGGGTACACCGGGGAGCTGTTTTTT. Translation gives CASTTGRGYTGELFF.

The chain uses TRBV19 and TRBJ1-2; D might be TRBD1 (5 bases). Trimming shortened V by 5 bases and J by 6 bases, and 16 bases separated the two germline ends. The germline V gene encodes CDR1 LNHDA and CDR2 SQIVND (reference sequence). CDR3 length: 14 residues. The CDR3 DNA reads as TGTGCCAGTAGTCCCTTCGAAGGGGCGCATGGCTACACCTTC. It yields the protein CASSPFEGAHGYTF.

The chain carries TRBV5-1 and TRBJ2-1; perhaps TRBD1 as D (5 bases). The CDR3 sequence is 13 residues long. V was clipped by 6 bases and J by 2 bases, with 9 bases between them. The germline CDR1 and CDR2 sequences are SGHRS and YFSETQ. The CDR3 loop is CASKQGPYNEQFF. In DNA form, the CDR3 reads TGCGCCAGCAAGCAGGGCCCCTACAATGAGCAGTTCTTC. The full variable domain, its missing parts supplied by reference TRBV5-1 and TRBJ2-1, is KAGVTQTPRYLIKTRGQQVTLSCSPISGHRSVSWYQQTPGQGLQFLFEYFSETQRNKGNFPGRFSGRQFSNSRSEMNVSTLELGDSALYLCASKQGPYNEQFFGPGTRLTVL.

The rearrangement uses TRBV7-8 and TRBJ1-2; 7 bases match TRBD1. The CDR3 consists of 14 residues. V lost 4 bases and J lost 0; bases outside the gene matches: 2. CDR1 is SGHVS, CDR2 FQNEAQ, per germline. The CDR3 DNA sequence: TGTGCCAGCAGCTACGACAGGGCTAACTATGGCTACACCTTC. Translating it yields CASSYDRANYGYTF.

V usage is TRBV6-5 and J usage is TRBJ2-7, with 9 bases that match TRBD2. This CDR3 contains 14 residues. Germline CDR1 is MNHEY and CDR2 is SVGAGI. Trimming removed 2 bases from V and 3 bases from J; junction bases left unmatched: 2. CDR3 in amino acids: CASSYRSGGYEQYF. Here the CDR3 DNA reads TGTGCCAGCAGTTACCGTAGCGGGGGCTACGAGCAGTACTTC.

The CDR3 region is CASSGDRAYEQYF. Written as DNA, the CDR3 is TGTGCCAGCAGTGGGGACAGAGCATACGAGCAGTACTTC. V usage is TRBV5-6 and J usage is TRBJ2-7, with TRBD1 matching over 7 bases. Germline V gene lookup returns CDR1 SGHDT and CDR2 YYEEEE. The CDR3 contains 13 residues. Trimming removed 5 bases from V and 4 bases from J; junction bases left unmatched: 6. Drawing the rest from reference TRBV5-6 and TRBJ2-7, the complete variable domain is DAGVTQSPTHLIKTRGQQVTLRCSPKSGHDTVSWYQQALGQGPQFIFQYYEEEERQRGNFPDRFSGHQFPNYSSELNVNALLLGDSALYLCASSGDRAYEQYFGPGTRLTVT.

The V call is TRBV20-1, the J call TRBJ2-2; D is ambiguous. This CDR3 has 12 residues. The germline CDR1 and CDR2 sequences are DFQATT and SNEGSKA (reference sequence). The ends were cut back, 3 bases at V and 6 bases at J, with 8 bases in the middle. This chain's CDR3 is CSASKRPGELFF. The CDR3, as DNA: TGCAGTGCTAGTAAGCGACCCGGGGAGCTGTTTTTT.

V and J are TRBV5-1 and TRBJ2-7, with 8 bases lining up with TRBD1. Germline CDR1 and CDR2: SGHRS and YFSETQ. This CDR3 comprises 14 residues. The V segment lost 0 bases and the J segment 5 bases; nucleotides outside the gene matches: 4. The CDR3 nucleotides read TGCGCCAGCAGCTTGGGACAGGGGTACGACGAGCAGTACTTC. Its protein product is CASSLGQGYDEQYF.

The chain joins TRBV18 to TRBJ2-5; 7 bases line up with TRBD1. Trimming cost V 6 bases and J 2 bases; bases outside gene matches: 3. This CDR3 has 13 residues. Germline CDR1 reads KGHSH; CDR2 reads LQKENI. DNA of the CDR3: TGTGCCAGCTCGCCGACAGGGCAAGAGACCCAGTACTTC. Protein product: CASSPTGQETQYF.

The rearrangement links TRBV7-3 to TRBJ2-6, with TRBD1 as a possible D gene (6 bases). Germline V gene data show CDR1 as SGHTA and CDR2 as FQGTGA. The CDR3 is 18 residues long. Trimming shortened V by 5 bases and J by 0 bases, and 17 bases separated the two germline ends. CDR3 sequence (DNA): TGTGCCAGCAGCACTCAGGGGAATATGGGCTCTGGGGCCAACGTCCTGACTTTC. It is translated as CASSTQGNMGSGANVLTF.

V gene TRBV11-3 combines with J gene TRBJ1-1; possible D gene TRBD1, 5 bases. Germline loops: CDR1 SGHNT, CDR2 YENEEA. This CDR3 has 14 residues. With 5 bases removed from V and 3 bases from J, the gap between germline ends came to 13 bases. In DNA, the CDR3 is TGTGCCAGCAGCGTAAACAGGCTGGACACTGAAGCTTTCTTT. Translating gives CASSVNRLDTEAFF.

The V and J genes are TRBV5-1 and TRBJ1-4; TRBD1 matches at 7 bases. Trimming removed 7 bases from V and 5 bases from J; junction bases left unmatched: 5. This CDR3 has 13 amino acids. Germline V gene sequence: CDR1 SGHRS, CDR2 YFSETQ. The CDR3 reads CASRDRENEKLFF. The CDR3 DNA follows: TGCGCCAGCCGTGACAGGGAGAATGAAAAACTGTTTTTT.

This sequence joins TRBV5-1 and TRBJ2-7, with 8 bases fitting TRBD2. Germline V gene sequence: CDR1 SGHRS, CDR2 YFSETQ. V lost 6 bases and J lost 2; bases outside the gene matches: 4. This CDR3 contains 13 residues. The CDR3, as DNA: TGCGCCAGCAAGGACGGGGGGGCCTACGAGCAGTACTTC. This encodes CASKDGGAYEQYF.

The genes are TRBV24-1 and TRBJ2-3; perhaps TRBD1 as D (6 bases). CDR3 length: 17 amino acids. Germline V gene sequence: CDR1 KGHDR, CDR2 SFDVKD. V gave up 4 bases and J gave up 0 bases, with 16 bases separating them. CDR3 sequence: CATSDPTQGHSTDTQYF. CDR3 sequence (DNA): TGTGCCACCAGTGACCCGACCCAGGGGCATAGCACAGATACGCAGTATTTT.

The V and J genes are TRBV3-1 (or the pseudogene TRBV3-2) and TRBJ1-1, with D possibly matching TRBD1 (5 bases). Germline loops: CDR1 LGHDT, CDR2 YNNKEL (reference sequence). CDR3 length: 14 residues. The V and J ends lost 1 base and 7 bases respectively, with 13 bases between them. This chain's CDR3 is CASSQVQGINEAFF. Written as DNA, the CDR3 is TGTGCCAGCAGCCAAGTCCAGGGTATAAATGAAGCTTTCTTT.

This clone was recorded only once. The chain links TRBV27 to TRBJ2-5, with a possible D match to TRBD2 (5 bases). The CDR3 is made up of 13 amino acids. The V end lost 5 bases, the J end lost 5 bases, and 12 bases lay between the germline ends. From germline, CDR1 is MNHEY and CDR2 SMNVEV (reference sequence). For the CDR3, the DNA is TGTGCCAGCAGTCCCAGGACGGGGGAGACCCAGTACTTC. This codes for CASSPRTGETQYF.

This clone was observed once. The chain joins TRBV6-5 to TRBJ2-7, with D maybe TRBD1 (6 bases). Trimming removed 5 bases at V and 6 bases at J, with 14 bases between. Germline assignment: CDR1 MNHEY and CDR2 SVGAGI. This CDR3 contains 13 residues. This chain's CDR3 is CASSQPGQPEQYF. CDR3 nucleotide sequence: TGTGCCAGCAGTCAACCGGGACAACCCGAGCAGTACTTC.

The gene calls are TRBV29-1 and TRBJ1-1, with 9 bases fitting TRBD1. CDR1 SQVTM and CDR2 ANQGSEA come from the germline V gene. The CDR3 contains 13 residues. Trimming removed 5 bases from V and 6 bases from J; junction bases left unmatched: 7. The CDR3: CSVRDRVYSEAFF. The CDR3 DNA sequence: TGCAGCGTTAGGGACAGGGTCTATTCTGAAGCTTTCTTT.

The chain employs TRBV5-1 and TRBJ2-3, with 7 nucleotides matching TRBD1. The J segment lost 3 bases and the V segment lost 6 bases, leaving 4 bases of the junction unmatched. The length of the CDR3 is 13 residues. The germline V gene has CDR1 SGHRS and CDR2 YFSETQ. The CDR3 nucleotides read TGCGCCAGCACTAACAGGGGAACAGATACGCAGTATTTT. This codes for CASTNRGTDTQYF.

The genes are TRBV28 and TRBJ1-4; D call uncertain. The length of the CDR3 is 14 residues. V lost 5 bases, J lost 7 bases, and 14 bases lay in between. From germline, CDR1 is MDHEN and CDR2 SYDVKM. CDR3 DNA sequence: TGTGCCAGCAGTCAACCCGCCCTCGGTGAAAAACTGTTTTTT. Translated, it gives CASSQPALGEKLFF.

The DNA of the CDR3 is TGTGCCAGCAGCCCTAGACTAGCCCAGGGTTATGAGCAGTTCTTC. Its translation: CASSPRLAQGYEQFF. The V call is TRBV4-2, the J call TRBJ2-1; 7 bases match TRBD2. This CDR3 comprises 15 residues. Germline lookup yields CDR1 LGHNA and CDR2 YNFKEQ. V lost 4 bases to trimming and J lost 8 bases; unmatched junction nucleotides: 11.

In nucleotides, the CDR3 is TGTGCCAGCAGCGCGCGGAAAAGTAGCGGGAGTGCCCACGAGCAGTACTTC. This codes for CASSARKSSGSAHEQYF. The rearrangement uses TRBV7-9 and TRBJ2-7, with 9 bases aligning to TRBD2. The germline CDR1 and CDR2 sequences are SEHNR and FQNEAQ (reference sequence). The V gene end was trimmed by 5 bases and the J gene end by 5 bases; junction bases not matched to a gene: 16. The CDR3 length is 17 residues.

The chain links TRBV7-3 to TRBJ2-7; 9 bases agree with TRBD2. Trimming cost V 5 bases and J 7 bases; bases outside gene matches: 9. Looked up from germline, CDR1 is SGHTA and CDR2 is FQGTGA. The CDR3 loop spans 14 amino acids. Here the CDR3 reads CASSASGTSSEQYF. CDR3 nucleotides: TGTGCCAGCAGCGCCTCCGGGACTAGCTCTGAGCAGTACTTC.

The rearrangement joins TRBV10-2 to TRBJ2-7; no clear D. The V and J ends lost 0 bases and 4 bases respectively, with 7 bases between them. This CDR3 has 13 residues. CDR1 and CDR2 from the germline V gene are WSHSY and SAAADI. The CDR3 loop reads CASSESSGYEQYF. DNA of the CDR3: TGCGCCAGCAGTGAGTCGTCAGGATACGAGCAGTACTTC.

This chain uses TRBV10-1 with TRBJ1-1; D perhaps matches TRBD1 (5 bases). The germline gives CDR1 WNHNN, CDR2 SYGVQD (reference sequence). This CDR3 has 14 residues. V was cut by 6 bases and J by 4 bases, with 15 bases left in between. The CDR3 here is CASRPTESGTEAFF. Here the CDR3 DNA reads TGCGCCAGCAGGCCGACAGAGTCGGGCACTGAAGCTTTCTTT.

The V and J genes are TRBV5-1 and TRBJ1-1; no clear D gene. Between the trimmed V and J ends, which lost 4 bases and 6 bases, there was a span of 16 bases. The germline CDR1 and CDR2 sequences are SGHRS and YFSETQ. This CDR3 is built from 14 residues. The CDR3 is CASSRGGMEAEAFF. Written as DNA, the CDR3 is TGCGCCAGCAGCAGAGGAGGGATGGAGGCTGAAGCTTTCTTT.

The chain recombines TRBV7-9 with TRBJ2-1, with 7 bases lining up with TRBD1. This CDR3 has 12 residues. The germline CDR1 and CDR2 sequences are SEHNR and FQNEAQ (reference sequence). V gave up 4 bases and J gave up 10 bases; unmatched junction bases: 4. CDR3 sequence reads: CASSYLQGEQFF. The CDR3 coding sequence is TGTGCCAGCAGCTACCTACAGGGGGAGCAGTTCTTC.

The chain recombines TRBV5-1 with TRBJ1-2, with D possibly being TRBD1 (6 bases). The CDR3 spans 12 residues. Germline values: CDR1 SGHRS, CDR2 YFSETQ. Trimming removed 7 bases from V and 0 bases from J, with 7 bases in between. The CDR3 coding sequence is TGCGCCAGCGGACAGTCTAACTATGGCTACACCTTC. Residues: CASGQSNYGYTF.

J is TRBJ2-7 and V is TRBV28; 12 bases agree with TRBD2. V gave up 10 bases and J gave up 2 bases; unmatched junction bases: 3. The CDR3 is 13 residues long. CDR1 and CDR2 (germline): MDHEN, SYDVKM. CDR3 sequence reads: CAIGLAGTYEQYF. CDR3 sequence (DNA): TGTGCCATCGGACTAGCGGGAACCTACGAGCAGTACTTC.

This sequence joins TRBV28 and TRBJ2-5; maybe TRBD2 (6 bases). CDR3 size: 15 residues. V lost 1 base and J lost 1, with 10 bases in between. Germline V lookup: CDR1 MDHEN, CDR2 SYDVKM. The CDR3 sequence: CASSLSVGGQETQYF. CDR3 DNA: TGTGCCAGCAGTTTATCAGTGGGAGGCCAAGAGACCCAGTACTTC.